This T cell receptor (beta chain) was recorded in a study of blood T cell repertoires in COVID-19. Study details: PBMCs, B-cell-depleted T cells, or T cells were the source of the cDNA or gDNA that made up the material.

The junction had 5 bases not matched to a gene; V was cut back by 2 bases and J by 1 base. This CDR3 is 15 amino acids long. Germline V gene lookup returns CDR1 LGHDT and CDR2 YNNKEL (reference sequence). Methods used by the authors: Nucleated cell counts were estimated from reference gene primer amplification. Clones were read by immunoSEQ multiplex PCR, and TCRdb kept only the in-frame ones, dropping some. D and trimming come from the DNA, and the V and J calls and clone size come from that table. Seen here are a few hundred thousand clones, around nine tenths observed once, and the top ten hold 2.5% to 3.5%.

Material: peripheral blood. The clonotype originates from a human donor in a cohort sampled during active COVID-19. This chain links TRBV3-1 (or the pseudogene TRBV3-2) with TRBJ2-7; 7 bases match TRBD2. CDR3 DNA: TGTGCCAGCAGCCAATGGCGCGGGAGTTCCTACGAGCAGTACTTC. This encodes CASSQWRGSSYEQYF.